One sample yielded the 8 T cell receptor beta chains listed below, sequenced in a study of CD8+CD57+ T cells in acquired aplastic anemia. The study profiled TCR beta VDJ and CDR3 using genomic DNA as template. TCRdb re-derived calls from the reads in MiXCR, one entry per CDR3 protein. The repertoire holds 200,000 to 250,000 distinct CDR3 sequences, with over 60% as singletons. The material sequenced was sorted CD4+, CD8+, or CD8+CD57+ T cells (not recorded which) from PBMCs. The origin of the receptors is a human donor in good health.

V is TRBV25-1 and J is TRBJ2-5; TRBD1 matches 8 bases. Germline CDR1 MGHDK, CDR2 SYGVNS. The ends lost 5 bases at V and 5 bases at J; junction bases unmatched: 10. The CDR3 is made up of 15 amino acids. This CDR3 is CASSRDRWRSETQYF. The CDR3 nucleotides are TGTGCCAGCAGTCGGGACAGGTGGAGGTCGGAGACCCAGTACTTC.

V usage is TRBV7-6 and J usage is TRBJ1-1; D uncertain. The length of the CDR3 is 17 residues. Trimming pared 2 bases from V and 0 bases from J, leaving 16 bases between. Germline V gene lookup returns CDR1 SGHVS and CDR2 FNYEAQ. CDR3 nucleotide sequence: TGTGCCAGCAGCTTATTTGGCGGGCGCGCCATGAACACTGAAGCTTTCTTT. This sequence encodes CASSLFGGRAMNTEAFF.

The V call is TRBV20-1, the J call TRBJ2-7, with D possibly TRBD2 on 7 matching bases. Gene TRBJ2-1 matches the end of the DNA better, so the J call may be wrong. This CDR3 comprises 14 residues. Germline V CDR1 and CDR2: DFQATT, SNEGSKA (reference sequence). The CDR3 coding sequence is TGCAGTGCCCCTGGGGGGGGGCCGTACAATGAGCAGTTCTTC. Amino acids: CSAPGGGPYNEQFF.

The V and J genes are TRBV6-5 and TRBJ2-7, with 14 nucleotides matching TRBD2. The CDR3 extends over 15 amino acids. With V trimmed by 2 bases and J by 4 bases, 1 base remained unmatched. Germline-derived CDR1 and CDR2 are MNHEY and SVGAGI. The CDR3 region is CASSYGTSGGYEQYF. The CDR3 DNA follows: TGTGCCAGCAGTTACGGGACTAGCGGGGGTTACGAGCAGTACTTC.

This clonotype was seen at least ten times. The gene calls are TRBV29-1 and TRBJ2-7, with TRBD2 as a possible D gene (6 bases). This CDR3 spans 12 amino acids. The germline V and J ends were trimmed by 4 bases and 3 bases, with 10 bases remaining between them. In germline, CDR1 is SQVTM, CDR2 ANQGSEA. This CDR3 reads CSVVAGSYEQYF. As DNA, the CDR3 is TGCAGCGTTGTGGCCGGGAGCTACGAGCAGTACTTC.

The chain carries TRBV19 and TRBJ2-2; D gene ambiguous. V lost 11 bases and J lost 6, with 19 bases in between. The CDR3 has 14 amino acids. Germline V lookup: CDR1 LNHDA, CDR2 SQIVND (reference sequence). CDR3 sequence: CAPSWLRLPGELFF. The DNA for the CDR3 is TGTGCCCCAAGTTGGCTCAGGCTCCCCGGGGAGCTGTTTTTT. The whole variable domain, filled in from reference TRBV19 and TRBJ2-2, reads DGGITQSPKYLFRKEGQNVTLSCEQNLNHDAMYWYRQDPGQGLRLIYYSQIVNDFQKGDIAEGYSVSREKKESFPLTVTSAQKNPTAFYLCAPSWLRLPGELFFGEGSRLTVL.

Concerning this clonotype itself: This CDR3 fails to terminate in the conserved phenylalanine or tryptophan, so it likely reflects a read error. The DNA is left out, because the CDR3 cannot be placed on it with certainty; the CDR3 is given as TCRdb lists it. V usage is TRBV9 and J usage is TRBJ2-7; the D call in the table, TRBD1, was not verified against the DNA. From germline, CDR1 is SGDLS and CDR2 YYNGEE. Including both end residues, the CDR3 is 16 amino acids long. CDR3 protein: CASMDWGQDRAYGRYL.

The chain links TRBV24-1 to TRBJ1-1; the match to TRBD1 covers 11 bases. CDR3 length: 16 residues. The V and J ends lost 3 bases and 7 bases, in that order; junction bases with no gene match: 9. Germline V gene data show CDR1 as KGHDR and CDR2 as SFDVKD. The CDR3 reads CATSDPTGTGGGEAFF. The DNA for the CDR3 is TGTGCCACCAGTGATCCCACCGGGACAGGGGGGGGTGAAGCTTTCTTT.